The T cell receptor beta chain described here comes from a study of T-cell reconstitution after alpha-beta-depleted transplantation in children. Study observations and caveats: Alpha-beta T cells present about two months after transplant were reported to originate from several hundred expanded graft clones. Surviving recipient cells, namely T cells and thymic progenitors, were the source of high day-60 TCRbeta diversity in some patients.

The CDR3 is 14 amino acids. In germline, CDR1 is SGHTA, CDR2 FQGNSA. Trimming removed 1 base from V and 7 bases from J, with 13 bases in between. This clonotype was seen more than once but under ten times. The antigen is unknown. As it was prepared, the TCRbeta library received unique molecular identifiers. TCRdb re-analysed the PCR reads in MiXCR, keeping a single row per CDR3 protein. The sample yields about 110,000 distinct CDR3 sequences, about 6.4% seen once. V usage is TRBV7-2 and J usage is TRBJ1-2, with D maybe TRBD1 (5 bases). The specimen comprised PBMCs, mostly from graft donor cells, sampled 360 days after TCRalphabeta/CD19-depleted stem cell transplant. This clonotype was sampled from a male patient under 10 years old who had a stem cell transplant for acute lymphoblastic leukemia, so the T cells may come from the graft donor. DNA for the CDR3: TGTGCCAGCAGCTTAGGACCTCAGGGTCTTGGCTACACCTTC. Translated, it gives CASSLGPQGLGYTF. The full variable domain, completed using reference TRBV7-2 and TRBJ1-2, is GAGVSQSPSNKVTEKGKDVELRCDPISGHTALYWYRQSLGQGLEFLIYFQGNSAPDKSGLPSDRFSAERTGGSVSTLTIQRTQQEDSAVYLCASSLGPQGLGYTFGSGTRLTVV.